This is a list of T cell receptor beta chains from one sample in a study of T cell repertoires and HLA-DP antigens. Method: immunoSEQ multiplex PCR; TCRdb's copy keeps in-frame clones and lacks some. The sample lists 65,000 to 90,000 clones, roughly 75% occurring once. No antigens are known for them. Sequenced material: CD4+ T cells from PBMCs. The origin of the receptors is a man aged 55-75 years in good health and CMV-seronegative. The CDR3 runs from the conserved cysteine through the conserved F or W. The order of the fields is CDR3 protein, J gene, D gene, V gene. The D gene is left open where the match is weak.

CDR3 protein: CASSSERVGPYNEQFF
J gene: TRBJ2-1
D gene: NA
V gene: TRBV7-8

CDR3 protein: CASSYRSGTGGAKNIQYF
J gene: TRBJ2-4
D gene: TRBD1
V gene: TRBV7-2

CDR3 protein: CASGEGGNQPQHF
J gene: TRBJ1-5
D gene: NA
V gene: TRBV6-5

CDR3 protein: CASSPGTSFYF
J gene: TRBJ2-5
D gene: TRBD2
V gene: TRBV7-2

CDR3 protein: CASSPLDSIGEKLFF
J gene: TRBJ1-4
D gene: NA
V gene: TRBV27

CDR3 protein: CASSQLTADYGYTF
J gene: TRBJ1-2
D gene: NA
V gene: TRBV4-1

CDR3 protein: CASSQVGRRVSYNEQFF
J gene: TRBJ2-1
D gene: NA
V gene: TRBV4-1

CDR3 protein: CAWSTGTDNEQFF
J gene: TRBJ2-1
D gene: NA
V gene: TRBV30

CDR3 protein: CASSPRTDRGAYGELFF
J gene: TRBJ2-2
D gene: TRBD1
V gene: TRBV5-1

CDR3 protein: CASSVAGIRRGNTGELFF
J gene: TRBJ2-2
D gene: NA
V gene: TRBV9

CDR3 protein: CASSAEMRGGETQYF
J gene: TRBJ2-5
D gene: NA
V gene: TRBV18

CDR3 protein: CAANDLDTGELFF
J gene: TRBJ2-2
D gene: NA
V gene: TRBV10-3

CDR3 protein: CASSAGASTGELFF
J gene: TRBJ2-2
D gene: NA
V gene: TRBV9

CDR3 protein: CASSLRIQSWKDEQYF
J gene: TRBJ2-7
D gene: NA
V gene: TRBV7-2

CDR3 protein: CASSKGTGEFRETQYF
J gene: TRBJ2-5
D gene: TRBD1
V gene: TRBV5-4

CDR3 protein: CATQGAGNTIYF
J gene: TRBJ1-3
D gene: TRBD1
V gene: TRBV6-5

CDR3 protein: CASTANTEAFF
J gene: TRBJ1-1
D gene: NA
V gene: TRBV7-9

CDR3 protein: CASSHPGGFNEQFF
J gene: TRBJ2-1
D gene: TRBD2
V gene: TRBV7-6

CDR3 protein: CASSRTLDRGNTDTQYF
J gene: TRBJ2-3
D gene: TRBD1
V gene: TRBV4-3

CDR3 protein: CASSQVGLTTDTQYF
J gene: TRBJ2-3
D gene: NA
V gene: TRBV4-1

CDR3 protein: CASSLQGGPNEKLFF
J gene: TRBJ1-4
D gene: NA
V gene: TRBV19

CDR3 protein: CASSPPPGQARETEAFF
J gene: TRBJ1-1
D gene: TRBD1
V gene: TRBV7-9

CDR3 protein: CASSFGQAYNEQFF
J gene: TRBJ2-1
D gene: TRBD1
V gene: TRBV28

CDR3 protein: CATGQDYYEQYF
J gene: TRBJ2-7
D gene: TRBD1
V gene: TRBV10-3

CDR3 protein: CASSLSRTGELFF
J gene: TRBJ2-2
D gene: NA
V gene: TRBV7-3

CDR3 protein: CASSIETNQPQHF
J gene: TRBJ1-5
D gene: NA
V gene: TRBV19

CDR3 protein: CASSLTGTTYNEQFF
J gene: TRBJ2-1
D gene: NA
V gene: TRBV7-3

CDR3 protein: CASSPRRGPYNEQFF
J gene: TRBJ2-1
D gene: NA
V gene: TRBV6-5

CDR3 protein: CASSLDAGKGANTGELFF
J gene: TRBJ2-2
D gene: NA
V gene: TRBV5-4

CDR3 protein: CASSMRQGVQPQHF
J gene: TRBJ1-5
D gene: TRBD1
V gene: TRBV19

CDR3 protein: CASSLQGAGTGYTF
J gene: TRBJ1-2
D gene: NA
V gene: TRBV28

CDR3 protein: CASSQKFGLADQETQYF
J gene: TRBJ2-5
D gene: TRBD2
V gene: TRBV4-1

CDR3 protein: CASRGQGAKNEQYF
J gene: TRBJ2-7
D gene: TRBD1
V gene: TRBV27

CDR3 protein: CASSLDSSGANVLTF
J gene: TRBJ2-6
D gene: NA
V gene: TRBV7-3

CDR3 protein: CASSNTTSSYEQYF
J gene: TRBJ2-7
D gene: NA
V gene: TRBV5-1

CDR3 protein: CASSPGGGNQPQHF
J gene: TRBJ1-5
D gene: NA
V gene: TRBV18

CDR3 protein: CASSKQGTDQETQYF
J gene: TRBJ2-5
D gene: NA
V gene: TRBV7-9

CDR3 protein: CASSRGRWNTIYF
J gene: TRBJ1-3
D gene: NA
V gene: TRBV11-2

CDR3 protein: CASSVTGGDEQYF
J gene: TRBJ2-7
D gene: TRBD1
V gene: TRBV19